Shown below are 13 T cell receptor beta chains from a single sample sequenced in a study of blood T cells in healthy people across ages. It was with a sample-barcoded 5' primer and a J-beta primer mix that a second PCR of about 6 to 12 cycles was run. Each CDR3 protein gets one entry after TCRdb re-called the 5' RACE reads with MiXCR. The table shows fewer than 650,000 distinct CDR3 sequences, with roughly a quarter occurring only once. This sample also appeared in a second study, on T cells of mothers and their children.

The sequenced sample consisted of blood. The receptors were gathered from a boy aged 2-15 years in good health.

The chain links TRBV18 to TRBJ2-1, with D possibly matching TRBD1 (6 bases). V lost 6 bases and J lost 2, with 17 bases in between. CDR3 length: 16 amino acids. Germline assignment: CDR1 KGHSH and CDR2 LQKENI. In nucleotides, the CDR3 is TGTGCCAGCTCTCCAAAACGGGACAAACCCTACAATGAGCAGTTCTTC. This encodes CASSPKRDKPYNEQFF.

This clonotype was seen more than once but under ten times. The gene calls are TRBV9 and TRBJ1-1; 10 bases fit TRBD1. This CDR3 region has 16 residues. From germline, CDR1 is SGDLS and CDR2 YYNGEE. V gave up 1 base and J gave up 0 bases; unmatched junction bases: 3. The DNA of the CDR3 is TGTGCCAGCAGCGTAAGGGACAGGGGCATGAACACTGAAGCTTTCTTT. Its translation: CASSVRDRGMNTEAFF.

The chain has TRBV12-3 or TRBV12-4 and TRBJ2-5; TRBD1 might be the D (6 bases). The V gene lost 8 bases and the J gene lost 0 bases, with 13 bases spanning the gap. The CDR3 is made up of 14 amino acids. CDR3 loop: CASAGTLYQETQYF. The CDR3 bases are TGTGCCAGCGCCGGGACATTGTACCAAGAGACCCAGTACTTC.

This clonotype was observed a few times. The chain recombines TRBV3-1 with TRBJ2-5; D remains ambiguous. The V gene's germline CDR1 is LGHDT and CDR2 YNNKEL (reference sequence). The CDR3 is 11 residues long. The V gene lost 8 bases and the J gene lost 5 bases, with 9 bases spanning the gap. Here the CDR3 reads CASGVKETQYF. The CDR3 DNA is TGTGCCAGCGGAGTCAAGGAGACCCAGTACTTC.

The V gene is TRBV20-1, the J gene TRBJ2-1, with D maybe TRBD1 (6 bases). V was clipped by 4 bases and J by 6 bases, with 16 bases between them. The germline V gene has CDR1 DFQATT and CDR2 SNEGSKA (reference sequence). The CDR3 length is 14 residues. DNA of the CDR3: TGCAGTGCTAACCAAGGGTCCAGGGGCAATGAGCAGTTCTTC. Translating it yields CSANQGSRGNEQFF.

The chain is built from TRBV9 and TRBJ2-5; 8 nucleotides agree with TRBD2. The CDR3 spans 16 residues. Trimming removed 0 bases from V and 1 base from J; junction bases left unmatched: 5. Germline lookup yields CDR1 SGDLS and CDR2 YYNGEE. The chain's CDR3 is CASSVERGHFQETQYF. CDR3 bases: TGTGCCAGCAGCGTAGAGCGGGGGCACTTCCAAGAGACCCAGTACTTC.

The chain has TRBV4-3 and TRBJ1-2, with D possibly being TRBD1 (5 bases). The CDR3 consists of 14 residues. Germline assignment: CDR1 LGHNA and CDR2 YSLEER. Trimming removed 0 bases at V and 8 bases at J, with 13 bases between. In DNA, the CDR3 is TGCGCCAGCAGCCAAGATCCCAGCAAGGGGGGCTACACCTTC. As protein: CASSQDPSKGGYTF.

This clonotype was observed a few times. The chain recombines TRBV2 with TRBJ2-4; no firm D call. This CDR3 contains 12 residues. CDR1 SNHLY and CDR2 FYNNEI come from the germline V gene. V gave up 8 bases and J gave up 5 bases, with 10 bases separating them. The chain's CDR3 is CASSGTQNIQYF. In DNA, the CDR3 is TGTGCCAGCTCTGGCACCCAAAACATTCAGTACTTC.

The rearrangement joins TRBV12-3 or TRBV12-4 to TRBJ2-1; 8 positions agree with TRBD2. The J call may be wrong; the DNA end is better matched by TRBJ2-5. The length of the CDR3 is 15 residues. Here the CDR3 reads CASSFQERGQETQYF. CDR3 nucleotides: TGTGCCAGCAGTTTTCAGGAGCGGGGGCAAGAGACCCAGTACTTC.

This clonotype has just a few counts. The chain joins TRBV24-1 to TRBJ2-1; D not certain. The CDR3 consists of 11 residues. Trimming shortened V by 9 bases and J by 2 bases, and 4 bases separated the two germline ends. The germline gives CDR1 KGHDR, CDR2 SFDVKD. CDR3 DNA sequence: TGTGCCACCGGGGCCTACAATGAGCAGTTCTTC. Its protein product is CATGAYNEQFF.

This clonotype came up a few times. This chain uses TRBV2 with TRBJ2-3; D may match TRBD1 or TRBD2 (5 bases each). Trimming stripped 1 base from V and 9 bases from J, with 20 bases between. This CDR3 is 16 amino acids long. In germline, CDR1 is SNHLY, CDR2 FYNNEI. The CDR3 reads CASSEGDPESGDTQYF. Written as DNA, the CDR3 is TGTGCCAGCAGTGAAGGGGACCCAGAATCGGGTGACACGCAGTATTTT.

The chain combines TRBV14 with TRBJ2-4; D may match TRBD1 or TRBD2 (6 bases each). The length of the CDR3 is 14 residues. Looked up from germline, CDR1 is SGHDN and CDR2 is FVKESK. Trimming removed 0 bases at V and 9 bases at J, with 12 bases between. The CDR3 nucleotides are TGTGCCAGCAGCCAAGAGAGGGGGGCAAGCATTCAGTACTTC. This codes for CASSQERGASIQYF.

The chain carries TRBV29-1 and TRBJ1-1; no clear D. Between the trimmed V and J ends, which lost 4 bases and 3 bases, there was a span of 12 bases. Germline V gives CDR1 SQVTM, CDR2 ANQGSEA. This CDR3 has 13 residues. The CDR3 DNA reads as TGCAGCGTTGCCCGACTTAGTTACACTGAAGCTTTCTTT. Translating gives CSVARLSYTEAFF.